This T cell receptor beta chain is drawn from a study of T cells in Graves' hyperthyroidism and ophthalmopathy (dated by TCRdb to the late 2010s). Describing the broader study: Peripheral blood samples were taken at initial diagnosis, before any treatment was given. A discovery cohort of approximately 97 patients, roughly 40 with Graves' ophthalmopathy and over 55 with stable Graves' hyperthyroidism, was used to find distinguishing TCR V-J signatures. Whether ophthalmopathy could be predicted prospectively was tested in an independent validation cohort made up of 18 to 20 hyperthyroidism patients plus 17 patients who later progressed to ophthalmopathy. The 80 to 100 discovery patients were randomly divided into training and test sets at a 7:3 ratio. The study also compared thyroid tissue and blood T-cell repertoires from about six Graves' hyperthyroidism patients. After sampling, hyperthyroidism patients received methimazole starting at 30 mg daily, and ophthalmopathy patients received high-dose intravenous methylprednisolone. The paper reports TCR Vbeta CDR3 sequencing of approximately 140 peripheral blood samples: around 45 ophthalmopathy, about 75 hyperthyroidism and approximately 17 progressor patients.

Ophthalmopathy patients had moderately to severely active disease, with a Clinical Activity Score of 3 or more, a NOSPECS grade of 4 or more, and a disease duration of less than 3 months. Any patient with an uncontrolled infection, another autoimmune disease, pregnancy or lactation was excluded. Clinical symptoms, serum thyroxine and TRAb, thyroid ultrasound, and orbital computed tomography formed the basis for the diagnoses. Ficoll-Paque density gradient centrifugation was used to isolate PBMCs from about 10 ml of fresh peripheral blood. Total RNA was extracted with Trizol reagent, and quality was checked on an Agilent 2100 Bioanalyzer. TCR beta CDR3 regions were amplified from RNA transcripts. The TCR CDR3 was subjected to a first round of RT-PCR using the HTBI primer set and the Qiagen OneStep RT-PCR kit. A second multiplex PCR round built the libraries, followed by size selection and purification. Libraries were sequenced paired-end with 100 bp reads on an Illumina HiSeq2000. In the source study's methods: Raw data were processed with SOAPnuke, discarding reads with adapters, uncalled bases, mean Phred below 15, or no exact constant-primer or identifier match. COPE v1.2.5 was used to merge the high-quality paired reads, and each unique nucleotide sequence was defined as a clonotype. Clonotypes were aligned to IMGT TRBV, TRBD and TRBJ reference segments using MiTCR v1.1. Analysis was restricted to V-J combinations with a frequency above 0.0001, which covered roughly 99% of repertoires. A TCS score was defined as the ratio between F50 (clonal expansion) and ExV (chaos), using BLOSUM62-based TCRdist between CDR3 peptides within each V-J. Welch's t-statistics and random forest reduced around 550 V-J features to 10 to 15, which were used in a naive Bayes classifier (R e1071). TCRdb reanalyzed the raw reads on its own, using fastp at Q25 for trimming and MiXCR for clone calling, and kept in-frame beta chains. Rows with a matching CDR3 protein are joined into one entry that keeps the most common DNA and genes. These V and J calls are TCRdb output, not the study's own analysis. Here the sample has approximately 410,000 distinct CDR3 sequences; 14% to 15% occur a single time. 13% of the sample lies in the top ten.

As encoded in the germline V gene, CDR1 is SGHRS while CDR2 is YFSETQ. V was cut back by 2 bases and J by 1 base, leaving a gap of 9 bases between them. The CDR3, from cysteine to phenylalanine, totals 14 residues. CDR3 DNA only is kept here, 42 bases in frame from base 1. On the study overall, not on this receptor specifically: Sample size was not statistically predetermined, and investigators were not blinded to group allocation. During validation, the model predicted progression to ophthalmopathy a median of approximately 7 months ahead of onset, with almost 71% sensitivity and more than 72% specificity. Most expanded thyroid clonotypes (frequency above 0.001) were also detected in blood, suggesting blood repertoires may reflect thyroid immune responses. A 13 V-J signature model separated ophthalmopathy from stable hyperthyroidism, with about 90% sensitivity and 81% to 83% specificity in cross-validation and 80%/75% in testing.

A note on this clonotype: Its antigen remains undetermined. No per-base quality is available; no much larger clone lies one base away.

Source material: blood. The chain is made from TRBV5-1 and TRBJ2-5, with no confident D gene call. This TCR was recovered from a man between 18 and 29 years old with Graves' ophthalmopathy. CDR3 sequence: CASSFEVPQETQYF. The nucleotide sequence is TGCGCCAGCAGCTTTGAGGTCCCCCAAGAGACCCAGTACTTC.